A single sample gave rise to the 24 T cell receptor beta chains below, sequenced in a study of beta chain features in type 1 diabetes. General observations from the study: Type 1 diabetes patients had TCRB CDR3s that were shorter (moderately but significantly so) in all four CD4+ subsets.

Their antigens remain unidentified. Expressed TCRB transcripts were sequenced because the entire RNA isolate underwent reverse transcription. Here immunoSEQ multiplex PCR was the method, and the copy in TCRdb shows in-frame clones only, minus some. The sample shows over 200,000 clones, around 9.9% of them seen only once. The source material was naive CD4+ T cells from blood. The receptors stem from a man aged 25-45 years with type 1 diabetes.

The chain employs TRBV10-3 and TRBJ1-5; D remains ambiguous. The CDR3 sequence is 11 residues long. CDR1 ENHRY and CDR2 SYGVKD come from the germline V gene. V lost 3 bases and J 9 bases, leaving 6 bases between the germline ends. The CDR3 bases are TGTGCCATCAGTGACCTTAGGCCCCAGCATTTT. Residues: CAISDLRPQHF.

This clone was picked up a small number of times. The V call is TRBV4-3, the J call TRBJ1-1, with D uncertain. This CDR3 contains 15 residues. Germline V gene lookup returns CDR1 LGHNA and CDR2 YSLEER. V lost 3 bases to trimming and J lost 0 bases, with 11 bases between them. The CDR3 coding sequence is TGCGCCAGCAGCCAGCTATCTTCCCTGAACACTGAAGCTTTCTTT. This codes for CASSQLSSLNTEAFF.

V and J are TRBV29-1 and TRBJ2-3, with D maybe TRBD1 (6 bases). The germline V gene has CDR1 SQVTM and CDR2 ANQGSEA. The CDR3 loop spans 15 amino acids. Trimming took off 1 base at V and 2 bases at J, with 13 bases between the two ends. CDR3 protein: CSVEGFGQPTDTQYF. The CDR3 DNA reads TGCAGCGTTGAAGGTTTCGGACAGCCCACAGATACGCAGTATTTT.

The genes are TRBV19 and TRBJ1-2; D might be TRBD1 (6 bases). Trimming removed 3 bases from V and 6 bases from J, with 11 bases in between. This CDR3 has 13 amino acids. CDR1 and CDR2 (germline): LNHDA, SQIVND (reference sequence). CDR3 bases: TGTGCCAGTAGTATGGGGGGGGCGCATGGCTACACCTTC. Residues: CASSMGGAHGYTF.

Only a few counts were recorded for this clone. The chain combines TRBV7-9 with TRBJ1-4; the D gene is possibly TRBD1 (6 bases). The length of the CDR3 is 14 residues. Germline-derived CDR1 and CDR2 are SEHNR and FQNEAQ (reference sequence). The V and J ends lost 6 bases and 10 bases respectively, with 18 bases between them. CDR3 protein: CASSWHNEGGKLFF. CDR3 DNA: TGTGCCAGCAGTTGGCATAATGAAGGGGGAAAACTGTTTTTT.

The chain recombines TRBV5-8 with TRBJ2-7; TRBD2 aligns across 7 bases. With 2 bases clipped from V and 0 bases from J, the junction kept 2 bases outside the gene matches. Germline CDR1 and CDR2: SGHTS and YDEGEE. The CDR3 runs 14 residues. The CDR3 nucleotides read TGTGCCAGCAGCTTCCGCGGGAGCTCCTACGAGCAGTACTTC. It specifies CASSFRGSSYEQYF.

The chain recombines TRBV9 with TRBJ2-5; 10 bases fit TRBD2. V trimming: 5 bases; J trimming: 5 bases; junction bases outside the gene matches: 9. The CDR3 is 15 amino acids. Looked up from germline, CDR1 is SGDLS and CDR2 is YYNGEE. The CDR3 protein is CASSHSGGFRETQYF. The DNA of the CDR3 is TGTGCCAGCAGTCATAGCGGGGGGTTCCGGGAGACCCAGTACTTC.

The chain recombines TRBV7-2 with TRBJ2-3; TRBD2 matches at 8 bases. The CDR3 covers 15 residues. Trimming at V came to 2 bases and at J to 0 bases, leaving 1 base not matched to a gene. Germline V gene lookup returns CDR1 SGHTA and CDR2 FQGNSA. Here the CDR3 DNA reads TGTGCCAGCAGCTTAACTAGCGGAAGCACAGATACGCAGTATTTT. Protein product: CASSLTSGSTDTQYF.

This clone was observed a handful of times. The chain joins TRBV23-1 to TRBJ1-5, with D possibly matching TRBD1 (5 bases). TRBV23-1 is flagged as an ORF with uncertain function. The V and J ends lost 0 bases and 0 bases respectively, with 21 bases between them. This CDR3 has 20 residues. CDR3 coding DNA: TGCGCCAGCAGTCAATCAGGATTGGGGCAGACAGTCCATAGCAATCAGCCCCAGCATTTT. This sequence encodes CASSQSGLGQTVHSNQPQHF.

This clone appeared a few times. The chain employs TRBV7-9 and TRBJ2-2; a possible D gene is TRBD2 (5 bases). The CDR3 spans 15 residues. Germline V CDR1 and CDR2: SEHNR, FQNEAQ (reference sequence). V was trimmed by 4 bases and J by 8 bases, leaving 17 bases between them. CDR3 in DNA: TGTGCCAGCAGCTCAAAAGGCGGGTCAAAGGGGGAGCTGTTTTTT. Translation gives CASSSKGGSKGELFF. The full variable domain, in which reference TRBV7-9 and TRBJ2-2 provide the parts outside the CDR3, is DTGVSQNPRHKITKRGQNVTFRCDPISEHNRLYWYRQTLGQGPEFLTYFQNEAQLEKSRLLSDRFSAERPKGSFSTLEIQRTEQGDSAMYLCASSSKGGSKGELFFGEGSRLTVL.

The chain has TRBV28 and TRBJ1-4; D ambiguous. The V end was cut by 6 bases, the J end by 8 bases, with 10 bases between. This CDR3 contains 12 residues. Germline CDR1 is MDHEN and CDR2 is SYDVKM. CDR3 amino acids: CASSARREKLFF. CDR3 nucleotide sequence: TGTGCCAGCAGCGCCAGGAGGGAAAAACTGTTTTTT. The full variable domain, in which reference TRBV28 and TRBJ1-4 provide the parts outside the CDR3, is DVKVTQSSRYLVKRTGEKVFLECVQDMDHENMFWYRQDPGLGLRLIYFSYDVKMKEKGDIPEGYSVSREKKERFSLILESASTNQTSMYLCASSARREKLFFGSGTQLSVL.

The V and J genes are TRBV12-5 and TRBJ2-7; D remains unclear. Per the germline V gene, CDR1 is LGHNT and CDR2 is FRNRAP. V was cut by 7 bases and J by 2 bases, with 15 bases left in between. The CDR3 covers 14 residues. The CDR3 region is CASAPPWSPYEQYF. The CDR3 region has the DNA TGTGCTAGTGCCCCACCGTGGAGTCCCTACGAGCAGTACTTC.

The rearrangement links TRBV18 to TRBJ1-2, with D maybe TRBD1 (6 bases). Trimming cost V 3 bases and J 6 bases, with 17 bases left between them. The germline gives CDR1 KGHSH, CDR2 LQKENI. The CDR3 has 15 residues. The CDR3 reads CASSPVQGNTDGYTF. Here the CDR3 DNA reads TGTGCCAGCTCACCGGTCCAGGGGAATACCGATGGCTACACCTTC.

The rearrangement joins TRBV6-1 to TRBJ2-4, with TRBD2 matching 8 bases. The CDR3 spans 13 residues. From germline, CDR1 is MNHNS and CDR2 SASEGT. V lost 6 bases and J lost 7; bases outside the gene matches: 5. CDR3 residues: CASSPRGGNIQYF. DNA of the CDR3: TGTGCCAGCAGCCCCCGCGGGGGGAACATTCAGTACTTC.

The chain employs TRBV27 and TRBJ2-5; D remains unclear. The ends were cut back, 4 bases at V and 3 bases at J, with 18 bases in the middle. From germline, CDR1 is MNHEY and CDR2 SMNVEV (reference sequence). This CDR3 spans 16 amino acids. The CDR3 is CASSSPRSTREETQYF. In nucleotides, the CDR3 is TGTGCCAGCAGTTCCCCGAGGAGCACCCGGGAAGAGACCCAGTACTTC.

The chain joins TRBV11-2 to TRBJ2-5, with D perhaps matching TRBD1 (6 bases). The CDR3 is made up of 14 amino acids. Germline lookup yields CDR1 SGHAT and CDR2 FQNNGV. The CDR3 sequence: CAGSRGMYQETQYF. Written as DNA, the CDR3 is TGTGCTGGGAGCAGGGGAATGTACCAAGAGACCCAGTACTTC. Full variable domain (rest looked up from reference TRBV11-2 and TRBJ2-5): EAGVAQSPRYKIIEKRQSVAFWCNPISGHATLYWYQQILGQGPKLLIQFQNNGVVDDSQLPKDRFSAERLKGVDSTLKIQPAKLEDSAVYLCAGSRGMYQETQYFGPGTRLLVL.

This clone was counted only a few times. The chain's CDR3 is CASSLAGASVADTQYF. The CDR3 DNA reads TGCGCCAGCAGCTTGGCCGGTGCTAGCGTGGCAGATACGCAGTATTTT. V gene TRBV5-1 combines with J gene TRBJ2-3; TRBD2 is a possible D gene (6 bases). This CDR3 contains 16 residues. The V end was cut by 0 bases, the J end by 4 bases, with 15 bases between. Germline CDR1 reads SGHRS; CDR2 reads YFSETQ. Full variable domain (remainder filled in from reference TRBV5-1 and TRBJ2-3): KAGVTQTPRYLIKTRGQQVTLSCSPISGHRSVSWYQQTPGQGLQFLFEYFSETQRNKGNFPGRFSGRQFSNSRSEMNVSTLELGDSALYLCASSLAGASVADTQYFGPGTRLTVL.

V is TRBV7-2 and J is TRBJ2-7; tentative D call: TRBD1 (6 bases). V lost 5 bases, J lost 5 bases, and 16 bases lay in between. The CDR3 loop spans 14 amino acids. CDR1 is SGHTA, CDR2 FQGNSA, per germline. The CDR3 region is CASSIGRTENEQYF. The DNA of the CDR3 is TGTGCCAGCAGCATCGGTAGGACAGAAAACGAGCAGTACTTC.

The genes are TRBV4-2 and TRBJ1-2; D is perhaps TRBD1 (5 bases). The CDR3 is 12 amino acids. Trimming cost V 0 bases and J 12 bases, with 11 bases left between them. Germline CDR1 reads LGHNA; CDR2 reads YNFKEQ. The CDR3 region has the DNA TGTGCCAGCAGCCAAGATTCTGGGGCGAACACCTTC. Its protein is CASSQDSGANTF.

The rearrangement joins TRBV7-3 to TRBJ1-1; D is unresolved. This CDR3 spans 13 amino acids. The V gene's germline CDR1 is SGHTA and CDR2 FQGTGA. V was cut by 2 bases and J by 1 base, with 5 bases left in between. The CDR3, as DNA: TGTGCCAGCAGCTTAGAGGAGAACACTGAAGCTTTCTTT. Protein product: CASSLEENTEAFF.

V and J are TRBV15 and TRBJ1-3; D is perhaps TRBD1 (5 bases). The V end lost 0 bases, the J end lost 0 bases, and 12 bases lay between the germline ends. The CDR3 consists of 17 residues. Germline-derived CDR1 and CDR2 are LNHNV and YYDKDF (reference sequence). In DNA form, the CDR3 reads TGTGCCACCAGCAGAGATCTGAACAGGATCTCTGGAAACACCATATATTTT. This codes for CATSRDLNRISGNTIYF. The full variable domain, with the rest looked up from reference TRBV15 and TRBJ1-3, is DAMVIQNPRYQVTQFGKPVTLSCSQTLNHNVMYWYQQKSSQAPKLLFHYYDKDFNNEADTPDNFQSRRPNTSFCFLDIRSPGLGDTAMYLCATSRDLNRISGNTIYFGEGSWLTVV.

The gene calls are TRBV9 and TRBJ1-1; D possibly corresponds to TRBD1 (5 bases). This CDR3 contains 14 residues. V dropped 0 bases and J dropped 5 bases, with 11 bases sitting between them. From germline, CDR1 is SGDLS and CDR2 YYNGEE. The CDR3 protein is CASSVGPGRTEAFF. Here the CDR3 DNA reads TGTGCCAGCAGCGTAGGTCCAGGGCGGACTGAAGCTTTCTTT.

This chain uses TRBV6-6 with TRBJ2-4; D is perhaps TRBD2 (6 bases). This CDR3 contains 14 residues. V was trimmed by 7 bases and J by 9 bases, leaving 19 bases between them. Looked up from germline, CDR1 is MNHNY and CDR2 is SVGAGI (reference sequence). CDR3 sequence reads: CASTQLEGMFIQYF. CDR3 nucleotides: TGTGCCAGCACCCAACTGGAGGGAATGTTCATTCAGTACTTC.

There are a few counts of this clone. This rearrangement joins TRBV6-5 to TRBJ2-3, with D tentatively TRBD1 (5 bases). The CDR3 sequence is 15 residues long. Germline CDR1 and CDR2: MNHEY and SVGAGI. V shed 8 bases and J shed 0 bases, with 15 bases lying between them. CDR3 region: CASGRTSLSTDTQYF. Here the CDR3 DNA reads TGTGCCAGCGGGCGGACAAGCCTGAGCACAGATACGCAGTATTTT.